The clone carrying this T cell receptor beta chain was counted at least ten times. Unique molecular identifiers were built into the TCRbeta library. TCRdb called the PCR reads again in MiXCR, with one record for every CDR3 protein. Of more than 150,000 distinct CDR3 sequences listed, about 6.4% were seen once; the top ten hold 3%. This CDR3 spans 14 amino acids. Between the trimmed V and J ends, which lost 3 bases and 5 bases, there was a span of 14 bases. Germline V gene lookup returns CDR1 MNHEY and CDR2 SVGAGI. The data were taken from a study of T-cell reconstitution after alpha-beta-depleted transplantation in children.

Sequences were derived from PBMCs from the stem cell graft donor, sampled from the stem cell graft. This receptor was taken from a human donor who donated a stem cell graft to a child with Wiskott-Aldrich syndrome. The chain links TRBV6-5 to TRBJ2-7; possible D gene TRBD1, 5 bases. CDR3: CASSYYQGTHEQYF. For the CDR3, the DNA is TGTGCCAGCAGTTATTACCAGGGCACCCACGAGCAGTACTTC.